These 2 T cell receptor beta chains share one sample of origin, sequenced in a study of patients and donors after allogeneic stem cell transplantation. TCRdb used MiXCR to reprocess the RT-PCR reads, holding one entry per CDR3 protein. The sample contains 800,000 to 1,000,000 distinct CDR3 sequences, approximately 19% of which appear only once. The sequenced material came from blood, either unsorted or a sorted T cell fraction (not recorded which). Source of these receptors: a human donor who was either an allogeneic HSCT recipient or a stem cell or donor lymphocyte infusion donor (not recorded which). It is not recorded whose cells these are; they may come from a transplant donor.

The rearrangement uses TRBV7-8 and TRBJ1-1; maybe TRBD1 (6 bases). This CDR3 contains 14 residues. Trimming pared 5 bases from V and 3 bases from J, leaving 13 bases between. Germline CDR1 reads SGHVS; CDR2 reads FQNEAQ. The CDR3 region has the DNA TGTGCCAGCAGCCCGCAGGGGTTGGACACTGAAGCTTTCTTT. This encodes CASSPQGLDTEAFF.

This clonotype was counted only a few times. The genes are TRBV12-5 and TRBJ1-2, with 7 nucleotides matching TRBD1. The CDR3 sequence is 14 residues long. Germline V lookup: CDR1 LGHNT, CDR2 FRNRAP. With V trimmed by 6 bases and J by 7 bases, 11 bases remained unmatched. CDR3 nucleotide sequence: TGTGCTAGTGGCCAGGGGGTCGACAGGGCTGGCTACACCTTC. It codes for CASGQGVDRAGYTF. Combining the CDR3 with reference TRBV12-5 and TRBJ1-2 gives the whole variable domain DARVTQTPRHKVTEMGQEVTMRCQPILGHNTVFWYRQTMMQGLELLAYFRNRAPLDDSGMPKDRFSAEMPDATLATLKIQPSEPRDSAVYFCASGQGVDRAGYTFGSGTRLTVV.